These 20 T cell receptor beta chains originate from one sample sequenced in a study of shared clonotypes between healthy human individuals. Assay used: immunoSEQ multiplex PCR; TCRdb lists only in-frame clones, some missing. This sample has over 1.5 million clones, with under 99% found just once. The sample consisted of naive CD4+ T cells sorted from blood. The subset was: CD45RA+ positively selected. The receptor set was obtained from a man younger than 45 in good health.

This rearrangement joins TRBV6-5 to TRBJ2-3; TRBD2 might be the D (6 bases). Looked up from germline, CDR1 is MNHEY and CDR2 is SVGAGI. This CDR3 spans 13 amino acids. The V end lost 6 bases, the J end lost 2 bases, and 9 bases lay between the germline ends. CDR3 nucleotides: TGTGCCAGCAGGAGGGACTCCACAGATACGCAGTATTTT. Residues: CASRRDSTDTQYF.

This chain joins TRBV28 and TRBJ1-1; 7 positions match TRBD1. The CDR3 contains 15 residues. Germline V CDR1 and CDR2: MDHEN, SYDVKM. Unmatched junction bases numbered 15, after V lost 7 bases and J lost 7 bases. CDR3 sequence: CASNPGAGGLGEAFF. In DNA form, the CDR3 reads TGTGCCAGCAATCCCGGGGCAGGGGGATTGGGTGAAGCTTTCTTT.

This clone was counted once. V is TRBV4-3 and J is TRBJ2-1; TRBD2 is a possible D gene (5 bases). The V end lost 4 bases, the J end lost 6 bases, and 10 bases lay between the germline ends. This CDR3 spans 13 amino acids. CDR1 LGHNA and CDR2 YSLEER come from the germline V gene. The CDR3 nucleotides read TGCGCCAGCAGCCGCGACTATTCCAATGAGCAGTTCTTC. Its translation is CASSRDYSNEQFF.

This chain connects TRBV11-3 to TRBJ1-1; TRBD1 agrees at 7 bases. Germline V gene lookup returns CDR1 SGHNT and CDR2 YENEEA. V shed 5 bases and J 0 bases; nucleotides not matched to a gene: 3. The CDR3 length is 14 residues. The CDR3, as DNA: TGTGCCAGCAGCCGGGACAGTGTGAACACTGAAGCTTTCTTT. Its protein is CASSRDSVNTEAFF.

Comment on this clone: Other DNA sequences in this sample translate to the same CDR3. This chain uses TRBV5-5 with TRBJ2-7; TRBD2 is a possible D gene (6 bases). Germline V CDR1 and CDR2: SGHKS, YYEKEE (reference sequence). The V and J ends lost 4 bases and 2 bases respectively, with 19 bases between them. This CDR3 has 16 residues. CDR3 sequence: CASSPRIIADTYEQYF. For the CDR3, the DNA is TGTGCCAGCAGCCCCCGTATTATAGCGGATACCTACGAGCAGTACTTC. Full variable domain (outside the CDR3, taken from reference TRBV5-5 and TRBJ2-7): DAGVTQSPTHLIKTRGQQVTLRCSPISGHKSVSWYQQVLGQGPQFIFQYYEKEERGRGNFPDRFSARQFPNYSSELNVNALLLGDSALYLCASSPRIIADTYEQYFGPGTRLTVT.

J is TRBJ2-1 and V is TRBV29-1; D is uncertain. Germline CDR1 reads SQVTM; CDR2 reads ANQGSEA. Trimming left V 1 base short and J 7 bases short, with 14 bases between. The CDR3 contains 14 residues. CDR3 bases: TGCAGCGTTGAAGGTGGCAGCGTTGAAAATGAGCAGTTCTTC. It translates to CSVEGGSVENEQFF.

This sequence joins TRBV28 and TRBJ1-3, with D maybe TRBD1 (6 bases). Germline V CDR1 and CDR2: MDHEN, SYDVKM. V lost 7 bases to trimming and J lost 2 bases, with 12 bases between them. This CDR3 has 14 amino acids. CDR3 DNA: TGTGCCAGCACCGCAAGACAGGCTGGAAACACCATATATTTT. Translating gives CASTARQAGNTIYF. Using reference TRBV28 and TRBJ1-3 for the parts outside the CDR3, the full variable domain is DVKVTQSSRYLVKRTGEKVFLECVQDMDHENMFWYRQDPGLGLRLIYFSYDVKMKEKGDIPEGYSVSREKKERFSLILESASTNQTSMYLCASTARQAGNTIYFGEGSWLTVV.

V gene TRBV5-5 combines with J gene TRBJ2-4; D may be TRBD1 (7 bases). Germline CDR1 is SGHKS and CDR2 is YYEKEE (reference sequence). The CDR3 is made up of 11 amino acids. The germline V and J ends were trimmed by 6 bases and 8 bases, with 9 bases remaining between them. DNA for the CDR3: TGTGCCAGCACCAGGGGGGACATTCAGTACTTC. Its protein product is CASTRGDIQYF.

V gene TRBV14 combines with J gene TRBJ2-1; D gene ambiguous. Germline V gene data show CDR1 as SGHDN and CDR2 as FVKESK. Trimming removed 4 bases from V and 6 bases from J, with 10 bases in between. This CDR3 contains 13 residues. CDR3 nucleotides: TGTGCCAGCAGCCGATATAGGGTCAATGAGCAGTTCTTC. This encodes CASSRYRVNEQFF.

The genes are TRBV6-5 and TRBJ1-4, with a weak D call TRBD1 (5 bases). Trimming left V 5 bases short and J 2 bases short, with 12 bases between. The germline gives CDR1 MNHEY, CDR2 SVGAGI. The CDR3 is 15 residues long. In DNA form, the CDR3 reads TGTGCCAGCAGTCCATTCCAGGGTACTAATGAAAAACTGTTTTTT. Its protein is CASSPFQGTNEKLFF.

The chain is built from TRBV5-1 and TRBJ2-7; the match to TRBD2 covers 8 bases. Trimming removed 0 bases from V and 4 bases from J; junction bases left unmatched: 9. Germline lookup yields CDR1 SGHRS and CDR2 YFSETQ. This CDR3 region has 16 residues. The CDR3 nucleotides read TGCGCCAGCAGCTTGGTTCCGAGCGGGAGTATATACGAGCAGTACTTC. Amino acids: CASSLVPSGSIYEQYF.

The J gene is TRBJ1-1, the V gene TRBV7-9; D is possibly TRBD1 (5 bases). Germline lookup yields CDR1 SEHNR and CDR2 FQNEAQ (reference sequence). This CDR3 has 17 residues. V was cut by 1 base and J by 2 bases, with 17 bases left in between. The chain's CDR3 is CASSLVGWRTQNTEAFF. In DNA, the CDR3 is TGTGCCAGCAGCTTAGTAGGGTGGAGGACACAAAACACTGAAGCTTTCTTT.

This rearrangement joins TRBV2 to TRBJ2-7; 7 nucleotides match TRBD1. The germline CDR1 and CDR2 sequences are SNHLY and FYNNEI. The length of the CDR3 is 12 residues. The junction had 1 base not matched to a gene; V was cut back by 6 bases and J by 2 bases. In nucleotides, the CDR3 is TGTGCCAGCAGGGGACAGCCCTACGAGCAGTACTTC. This codes for CASRGQPYEQYF.

The chain has TRBV10-3 and TRBJ2-7, with D possibly TRBD2 on 6 matching bases. Trimming cost V 3 bases and J 4 bases, with 13 bases left between them. The germline gives CDR1 ENHRY, CDR2 SYGVKD. This CDR3 spans 14 amino acids. The CDR3 DNA sequence: TGTGCCATCAGTGACGGGGGAGTCTTATACGAGCAGTACTTC. Translating it yields CAISDGGVLYEQYF.

The chain joins TRBV10-3 to TRBJ2-3; D not certain. The V and J ends lost 2 bases and 0 bases respectively, with 6 bases between them. Per germline, CDR1 ENHRY and CDR2 SYGVKD. This CDR3 has 14 residues. CDR3 in DNA: TGTGCCATCAGTGAGCGACCTAGCACAGATACGCAGTATTTT. Its protein is CAISERPSTDTQYF.

With respect to this clone: Other DNA sequences within the sample encode an identical CDR3. The chain carries TRBV5-1 and TRBJ2-5, with D possibly being TRBD1 (5 bases). Trimming shortened V by 2 bases and J by 2 bases, and 7 bases separated the two germline ends. The CDR3 runs to 13 residues. Germline V gives CDR1 SGHRS, CDR2 YFSETQ. CDR3: CASSFRTQETQYF. The CDR3 nucleotides are TGCGCCAGCAGCTTCCGGACACAAGAGACCCAGTACTTC.

CDR3 sequence reads: CASSSSGLAGSTDTQYF. DNA for the CDR3: TGTGCCAGCAGTTCGTCCGGACTAGCGGGGAGTACAGATACGCAGTATTTT. V gene TRBV28 combines with J gene TRBJ2-3; TRBD2 matches at 12 bases. Germline V CDR1 and CDR2: MDHEN, SYDVKM. Trimming at V came to 4 bases and at J to 3 bases, leaving 8 bases not matched to a gene. The CDR3 has 17 amino acids.

This sequence joins TRBV18 and TRBJ1-3, with unresolved D. The germline V gene has CDR1 KGHSH and CDR2 LQKENI. The CDR3 has 17 residues. The V gene lost 0 bases and the J gene lost 0 bases, with 12 bases spanning the gap. The DNA for the CDR3 is TGTGCCAGCTCACCACCGGTCCAGGCATACTCTGGAAACACCATATATTTT. Protein sequence: CASSPPVQAYSGNTIYF.

This clone was seen once. Additional DNA sequences in this sample encode the identical CDR3. J is TRBJ2-4 and V is TRBV29-1; D remains unclear. From germline, CDR1 is SQVTM and CDR2 ANQGSEA. The length of the CDR3 is 12 residues. V shed 4 bases and J shed 0 bases, with 4 bases lying between them. CDR3 nucleotides: TGCAGCGTTGGGGGAGCCAAAAACATTCAGTACTTC. Its translation is CSVGGAKNIQYF.

A word on this clone: Different DNA sequences within this sample yield the same CDR3. The chain is built from TRBV15 and TRBJ1-3; D not resolved. V gave up 0 bases and J gave up 7 bases, with 4 bases separating them. From germline, CDR1 is LNHNV and CDR2 YYDKDF (reference sequence). The CDR3 covers 12 residues. The CDR3: CATSRDRNTIYF. Written as DNA, the CDR3 is TGTGCCACCAGCAGAGATCGGAACACCATATATTTT. Drawing the rest from reference TRBV15 and TRBJ1-3, the complete variable domain is DAMVIQNPRYQVTQFGKPVTLSCSQTLNHNVMYWYQQKSSQAPKLLFHYYDKDFNNEADTPDNFQSRRPNTSFCFLDIRSPGLGDTAMYLCATSRDRNTIYFGEGSWLTVV.